The rows below give T cell receptor beta chains drawn from one sample of a study of T-cell reconstitution after alpha-beta-depleted transplantation in children. TCRdb itself ran the PCR reads through MiXCR, one entry per CDR3 protein. The sample lists approximately 590,000 distinct CDR3 sequences, about 10% occurring once. Sample: PBMCs from the stem cell graft donor, taken from the stem cell graft. The origin of the receptors is a human donor who donated a stem cell graft to a child with acute myeloid leukemia. Both conserved end residues are part of each CDR3. A D gene is named only where the DNA matches it firmly. Some rows mark clone size as missing; the rest say once, few, many or name a class of expanded clone.

J gene,D gene,V gene,clone size,CDR3 protein,CDR3 DNA
TRBJ1-2,.,TRBV29-1,many,CSVGQPGRGYTF,TGCAGCGTCGGACAGCCGGGGAGAGGCTACACCTTC
TRBJ2-1,TRBD2,TRBV12-5,few,CASGSGLAFSSYNEQFF,TGTGCTAGTGGTTCGGGACTAGCGTTCAGCTCCTACAATGAGCAGTTCTTC
TRBJ2-7,TRBD2,TRBV7-2,many,CASSLAPSGAYEQYF,TGTGCCAGCAGCTTAGCCCCTAGCGGAGCCTACGAGCAGTACTTC
TRBJ1-4,TRBD1,TRBV7-9,few,CASSWDRGKQKLFF,TGTGCCAGCAGCTGGGACAGGGGGAAACAAAAACTGTTTTTT
TRBJ2-5,TRBD2,TRBV30,once,CAWTTSGPGETQYF,TGTGCCTGGACTACTAGCGGCCCTGGAGAGACCCAGTACTTC
TRBJ2-4,.,TRBV30,.,CAWSPFGAPLAKNIQYF,TGTGCCTGGAGTCCGTTTGGAGCCCCTTTAGCCAAAAACATTCAGTACTTC
TRBJ2-7,.,TRBV14,once,CTSSQRLKAYEQYF,TGTACCAGCAGCCAACGTCTGAAAGCCTACGAGCAGTACTTC
TRBJ2-1,TRBD2,TRBV2,few,CASSEVSGGSEFF,TGTGCCAGCAGTGAAGTTTCGGGAGGATCTGAGTTCTTC
TRBJ2-7,.,TRBV7-2,few,CASSLGGRKSSYEQYF,TGTGCCAGCAGCTTAGGCGGGCGAAAAAGCTCCTACGAGCAGTACTTC
TRBJ2-7,TRBD2,TRBV7-4,once,CASSYLAGGPLEDEQYF,TGTGCCAGCAGCTACTTAGCGGGAGGGCCATTGGAAGACGAGCAGTACTTC
TRBJ2-3,TRBD1,TRBV12-3/TRBV12-4,.,CASSPGTVYMDTQYF,TGTGCCAGCAGTCCCGGGACAGTGTACATGGATACGCAGTATTTT
TRBJ2-1,.,TRBV7-2,many,CASSLVWGNEQFF,TGTGCCAGCAGCTTAGTTTGGGGCAATGAGCAGTTCTTC
TRBJ1-2,.,TRBV15,few,CATSTDSYYGYTF,TGTGCCACCAGCACCGACAGTTACTATGGCTACACCTTC
TRBJ2-4,.,TRBV20-1,.,CSARVPLGAKNIQYF,TGCAGTGCTAGAGTTCCCCTTGGAGCCAAAAACATTCAGTACTTC